This T cell receptor (beta chain) came from a study of T cell responses to AZD1222 COVID-19 vaccine. The table came from immunoSEQ multiplex PCR; TCRdb's copy has only in-frame clones and leaves some out. The sample has 200,000 or so clones; around 92% are singletons. General study results and limits: After the peak T cell response, and only then, were repertoires sampled. Donor demographics were predominantly white British with a female majority; clonal diversity may be underestimated.

As regards this clone: Its antigen remains unidentified.

In germline, CDR1 is MNHNY, CDR2 SVGAGI (reference sequence). The CDR3 runs to 17 residues. Losses at the gene ends were 5 bases for V and 4 bases for J; bases not matched to a gene: 14. The chain is built from TRBV6-6 and TRBJ1-1; 9 bases are shared with TRBD1. The sequences come from peripheral blood, collected on day 0 of AZD1222 vaccination. The TCR was taken from an adult in good health. CDR3 in amino acids: CASSRPDRGQASTEAFF. The CDR3 coding sequence is TGTGCCAGCAGTCGCCCGGACAGGGGACAGGCGTCCACTGAAGCTTTCTTT.